This T cell receptor (beta chain) was sequenced for a study of T cell responses to AZD1222 COVID-19 vaccine. Sequenced by immunoSEQ multiplex PCR; TCRdb stores in-frame clones only, minus some. Of under 200,000 clones in the sample, around 93% were seen once. Unmatched junction bases numbered 6, after V lost 5 bases and J lost 6 bases. This CDR3 spans 14 amino acids. Germline lookup yields CDR1 SEHNR and CDR2 FQNEAQ (reference sequence). This chain links TRBV7-9 with TRBJ2-2, with 7 bases identical to TRBD2. Specimen: peripheral blood, collected on day 0 of AZD1222 vaccination. The sequence was obtained from an adult in good health. The CDR3 is CASSPQREAGELFF. The CDR3 nucleotides read TGTGCCAGCAGCCCTCAGCGGGAAGCCGGGGAGCTGTTTTTT.